The present T cell receptor (beta chain) was sequenced within a study of blood T cell repertoires in COVID-19 (dated by TCRdb to the early 2020s). For context, the study as a whole: Collaborator samples came from the United States, Italy and Spain and covered acute and convalescent phases of COVID-19. A freely available public database, intended as a resource for researchers studying the immune response to SARS-CoV-2, is where the repertoires were released. A de-identified subject ID, COVID-19 status, age in years and sex were almost always included in the sample metadata. The dataset comprised deeply sampled blood TCRbeta repertoires from subjects exposed to, actively infected with, or recovered from COVID-19. Where HLA class I and class II types were available, the types were taken from metadata supplied by the sample provider, not from assay-based typing. The material from the prospective study consisted of cDNA or gDNA derived from T cells, B-cell-depleted T cells, or PBMCs. Samples were obtained from the ongoing ImmuneRACE study (first 160 participants) and from 950 to 1,500 subjects provided by 6 global collaborators.

Collaborating institutions collected whole blood in K2EDTA tubes following their own protocols. For TCRbeta analysis, collaborators shipped samples in one of three forms: frozen whole blood, isolated PBMCs, or DNA extracted from either of those sample types. TCRbeta CDR3 regions were amplified from genomic DNA using the immunoSEQ Assay, a bias-controlled multiplex PCR. The published analysis was carried out like this. Within the assay, amplification of reference gene primers was used to estimate how many nucleated cells each sample contained. Sequence reads were collapsed and filtered to measure the absolute abundance of every unique TCRbeta CDR3 rearrangement. For each sample, productive Simpson clonality was calculated as the square root of Simpson's diversity index across productive rearrangements. In its TCRdb copy, this immuneACCESS table keeps in-frame sequences only and misses some clones. Where compared with another copy, unresolved V genes explain less than half of these, and the others have no known cause. D and trimming come from the DNA, and the V and J calls and clone size come from that table. The sample table holds 70,000 to 100,000 clones, of which around 90% were seen once. The top ten clonotypes cover around 4.5% of the sample.

Via the germline V gene (reference sequence), CDR1 is PRHDT and CDR2 FYEKMQ. The CDR3 covers 17 residues, taking in both the cysteine and the phenylalanine. This entry keeps only the CDR3 DNA: 51 bases, framed from base 1. The germline ends are 15 bases apart after V is trimmed by 0 bases and J by 0 bases. Of note for this clone: This receptor's antigen is unknown. The record has no base qualities; no much larger clone is one base away.

Study-wide findings and limitations: How much clinical and demographic metadata was included differed by source and by participant, and the metadata was provided uncurated.

The sequence was collected from a woman at least 80 years old with active or convalescent COVID-19. The sample taken for sequencing was peripheral blood. The sequence joins TRBV13 to TRBJ2-7; a tentative D match to TRBD2 spans 6 bases. The DNA reads as follows: TGTGCCAGCAGCTTAGGGCCCTTGGACTACCTCTCCTACGAGCAGTACTTC. Its protein is CASSLGPLDYLSYEQYF.